These 14 T cell receptor beta chains originate from one sample sequenced in a study of T cell changes during pregnancy in multiple sclerosis (dated by TCRdb to about 2019). The library was prepared using the immunoSEQ multiplex PCR assay. In TCRdb, the immuneACCESS table is reduced to in-frame sequences with V and J assigned. These tables do not hold every clone; where another copy was compared, an unresolved V gene accounts for under half, and the others remain unexplained. Across this sample there are about 79,000 clones, with 85% to 95% seen only once. The leading ten clones occupy approximately 0.47% of the sample. The sequencing here drew on CD4+ T cells from peripheral blood mononuclear cells, taken in the second trimester of pregnancy. The source is a female donor with multiple sclerosis, enrolled in a pregnancy study.

The V and J genes are TRBV7-9 and TRBJ1-6; a possible D gene is TRBD1 (5 bases). The CDR3 loop spans 14 amino acids. Germline V gives CDR1 SEHNR, CDR2 FQNEAQ (reference sequence). V shed 8 bases and J shed 4 bases, with 12 bases lying between them. As DNA, the CDR3 is TGTGCCAGCTCGCATGCAGGGTATAATTCACCCCTCCACTTT. Translating gives CASSHAGYNSPLHF.

The chain couples TRBV10-3 to TRBJ2-1, with 9 bases matching TRBD2. Per the germline V gene, CDR1 is ENHRY and CDR2 is SYGVKD. The CDR3 extends over 15 amino acids. V gave up 3 bases and J gave up 5 bases; unmatched junction bases: 5. This chain's CDR3 is CAISERASGNNEQFF. CDR3 nucleotide sequence: TGTGCCATCAGTGAAAGGGCTAGCGGGAACAATGAGCAGTTCTTC.

The gene calls are TRBV13 and TRBJ2-3, with D tentatively TRBD2 (6 bases). Germline-derived CDR1 and CDR2 are PRHDT and FYEKMQ (reference sequence). Trimming removed 3 bases from V and 6 bases from J, with 16 bases in between. The CDR3 is made up of 15 amino acids. CDR3 coding DNA: TGTGCCAGCAGCTTCGGCCGCGGGGATTGGGATACGCAGTATTTT. Encoded protein: CASSFGRGDWDTQYF. Full variable domain (remainder filled in from reference TRBV13 and TRBJ2-3): AAGVIQSPRHLIKEKRETATLKCYPIPRHDTVYWYQQGPGQDPQFLISFYEKMQSDKGSIPDRFSAQQFSDYHSELNMSSLELGDSALYFCASSFGRGDWDTQYFGPGTRLTVL.

This clone appeared a few times. V and J are TRBV6-1 and TRBJ2-7; the D gene is possibly TRBD1 (5 bases). CDR1 and CDR2 (germline): MNHNS, SASEGT. V lost 7 bases, J lost 3 bases, and 16 bases lay in between. The CDR3 covers 14 residues. The CDR3 DNA reads TGTGCCAGCATGCTCATCCAGGGAATCTACGAGCAGTACTTC. Protein sequence: CASMLIQGIYEQYF.

This clone was detected only once. CDR3 DNA: TGTGCCTGGAGTACGGGACAGGACTATGGCTACACCTTC. Its translation: CAWSTGQDYGYTF. The V gene is TRBV30, the J gene TRBJ1-2; 8 bases align to TRBD1. Germline loops: CDR1 GTSNPN, CDR2 SVGIG (reference sequence). V lost 2 bases to trimming and J lost 3 bases; unmatched junction nucleotides: 2. CDR3 length: 13 amino acids.

V and J are TRBV7-6 and TRBJ2-5; the D is unclear. Per the germline V gene, CDR1 is SGHVS and CDR2 is FNYEAQ. The V gene lost 0 bases and the J gene lost 3 bases, with 5 bases spanning the gap. This CDR3 spans 13 amino acids. The CDR3 protein is CASSLAQKETQYF. CDR3 nucleotides: TGTGCCAGCAGCTTAGCGCAGAAAGAGACCCAGTACTTC.

The rearrangement links TRBV5-4 to TRBJ1-2, with 10 nucleotides matching TRBD1. CDR3 length: 15 residues. The ends lost 4 bases at V and 6 bases at J; junction bases unmatched: 9. CDR1 SGHNT and CDR2 YYREEE come from the germline V gene (reference sequence). The CDR3 protein is CASSTQRGQGHGYTF. DNA of the CDR3: TGTGCCAGCAGCACCCAACGGGGACAGGGGCATGGCTACACCTTC.

This chain joins TRBV9 and TRBJ1-1; D might be TRBD1 (5 bases). The CDR3 length is 14 residues. V gave up 2 bases and J gave up 3 bases, with 11 bases separating them. CDR1 is SGDLS and CDR2 is YYNGEE in the germline V gene. CDR3 protein: CASSVLDRYTEAFF. For the CDR3, the DNA is TGTGCCAGCAGCGTGCTTGACAGATACACTGAAGCTTTCTTT.

This chain uses TRBV5-5 with TRBJ2-6; TRBD1 matches 10 bases. Germline V gene lookup returns CDR1 SGHKS and CDR2 YYEKEE (reference sequence). The junction had 6 bases not matched to a gene; V was cut back by 4 bases and J by 2 bases. This CDR3 has 17 residues. This chain's CDR3 is CASSTTGGAAGANVLTF. The CDR3 bases are TGTGCCAGCAGCACGACAGGGGGCGCAGCTGGGGCCAACGTCCTGACTTTC.

This chain connects TRBV6-5 to TRBJ2-1; maybe TRBD2 (6 bases). Germline V gene lookup returns CDR1 MNHEY and CDR2 SVGAGI. This CDR3 is built from 15 residues. Deletions cut 0 bases from V and 9 bases from J, with 15 bases between. DNA of the CDR3: TGTGCCAGCAGTTACTCAGGGCGGGGCGTCGGTGAGCAGTTCTTC. Its protein product is CASSYSGRGVGEQFF.

The rearrangement links TRBV7-2 to TRBJ2-2; 8 bases fit TRBD2. Trimming removed 5 bases from V and 1 base from J; junction bases left unmatched: 3. From germline, CDR1 is SGHTA and CDR2 FQGNSA. The CDR3 is made up of 15 amino acids. The CDR3 is CASSQSGRNTGELFF. DNA of the CDR3: TGTGCCAGCAGCCAAAGCGGGAGGAACACCGGGGAGCTGTTTTTT.

The chain joins TRBV7-3 to TRBJ1-1; no firm D call. The germline gives CDR1 SGHTA, CDR2 FQGTGA. This CDR3 region has 14 residues. Between the trimmed V and J ends, which lost 1 base and 1 base, there was a span of 7 bases. The CDR3 protein is CASSLKTENTEAFF. CDR3 nucleotide sequence: TGTGCCAGCAGCTTAAAAACAGAGAACACTGAAGCTTTCTTT.

V and J are TRBV29-1 and TRBJ1-1; D is possibly TRBD1 (5 bases). The CDR3 runs 14 residues. Germline-derived CDR1 and CDR2 are SQVTM and ANQGSEA. V shed 6 bases and J shed 1 base, with 15 bases lying between them. CDR3 sequence reads: CSVRSQVSNTEAFF. CDR3 bases: TGCAGCGTCCGGTCACAGGTTTCGAACACTGAAGCTTTCTTT.

The chain employs TRBV4-3 and TRBJ2-5; 12 bases map to TRBD2. Trimming removed 0 bases from V and 5 bases from J; junction bases left unmatched: 10. The CDR3 is 18 residues long. The V gene's germline CDR1 is LGHNA and CDR2 YSLEER. The CDR3 coding sequence is TGCGCCAGCAGCCAAGAAGGGACTAGCGGGTCAAGCCCTGAGACCCAGTACTTC. It yields the protein CASSQEGTSGSSPETQYF.